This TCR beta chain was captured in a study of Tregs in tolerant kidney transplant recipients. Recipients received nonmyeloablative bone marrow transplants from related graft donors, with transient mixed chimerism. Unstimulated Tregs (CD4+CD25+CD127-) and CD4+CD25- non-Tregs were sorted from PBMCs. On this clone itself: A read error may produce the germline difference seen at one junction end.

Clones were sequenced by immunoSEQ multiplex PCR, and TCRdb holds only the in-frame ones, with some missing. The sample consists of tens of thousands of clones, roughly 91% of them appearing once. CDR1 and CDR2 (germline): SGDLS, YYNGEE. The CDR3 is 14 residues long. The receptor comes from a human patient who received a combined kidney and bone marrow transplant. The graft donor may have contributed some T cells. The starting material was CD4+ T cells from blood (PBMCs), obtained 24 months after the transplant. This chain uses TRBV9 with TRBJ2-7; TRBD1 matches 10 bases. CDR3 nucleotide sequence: TGTGCCAGCAGCATGGGACAGGGGAACTACGAGCGGTACTTC. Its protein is CASSMGQGNYERYF.